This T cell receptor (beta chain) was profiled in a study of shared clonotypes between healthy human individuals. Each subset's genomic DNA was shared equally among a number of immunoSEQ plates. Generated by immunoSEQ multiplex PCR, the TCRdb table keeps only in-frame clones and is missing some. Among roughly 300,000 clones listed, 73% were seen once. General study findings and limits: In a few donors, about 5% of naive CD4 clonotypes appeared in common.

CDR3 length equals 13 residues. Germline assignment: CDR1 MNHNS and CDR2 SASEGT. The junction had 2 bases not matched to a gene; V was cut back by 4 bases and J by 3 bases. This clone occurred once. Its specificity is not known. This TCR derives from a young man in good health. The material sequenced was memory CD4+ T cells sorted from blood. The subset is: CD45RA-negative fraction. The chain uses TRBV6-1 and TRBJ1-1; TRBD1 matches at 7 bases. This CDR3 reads CASSVQGDTEAFF. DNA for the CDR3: TGTGCCAGCAGTGTTCAGGGGGACACTGAAGCTTTCTTT.